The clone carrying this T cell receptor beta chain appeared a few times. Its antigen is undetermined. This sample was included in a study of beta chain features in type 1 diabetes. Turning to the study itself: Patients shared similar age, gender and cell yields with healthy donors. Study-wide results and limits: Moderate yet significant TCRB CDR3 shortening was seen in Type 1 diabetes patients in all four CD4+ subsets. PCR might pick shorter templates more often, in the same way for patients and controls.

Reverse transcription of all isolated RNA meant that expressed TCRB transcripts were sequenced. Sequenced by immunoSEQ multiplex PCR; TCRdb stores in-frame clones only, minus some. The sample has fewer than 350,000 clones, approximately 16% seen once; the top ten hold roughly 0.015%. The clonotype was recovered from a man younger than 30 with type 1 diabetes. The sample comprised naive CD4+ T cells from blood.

CDR3 in amino acids: CAWAGTAYGYTF. DNA of the CDR3: TGTGCCTGGGCCGGGACAGCTTACGGCTACACCTTC. The J gene is TRBJ1-2, the V gene TRBV30; TRBD1 aligns across 7 bases. The CDR3 consists of 12 residues. Per germline, CDR1 GTSNPN and CDR2 SVGIG (reference sequence). V lost 5 bases to trimming and J lost 8 bases; unmatched junction nucleotides: 8.